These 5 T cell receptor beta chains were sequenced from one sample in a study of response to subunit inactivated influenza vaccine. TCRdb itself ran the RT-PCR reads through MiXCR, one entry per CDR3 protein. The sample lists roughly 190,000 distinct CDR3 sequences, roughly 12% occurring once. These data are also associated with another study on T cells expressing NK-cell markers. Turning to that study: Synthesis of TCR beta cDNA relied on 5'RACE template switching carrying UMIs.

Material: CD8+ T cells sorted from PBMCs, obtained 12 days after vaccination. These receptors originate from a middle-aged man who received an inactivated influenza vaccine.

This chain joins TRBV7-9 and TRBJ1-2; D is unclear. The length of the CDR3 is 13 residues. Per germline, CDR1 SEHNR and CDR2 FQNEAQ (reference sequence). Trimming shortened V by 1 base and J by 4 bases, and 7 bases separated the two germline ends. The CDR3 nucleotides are TGTGCCAGCAGCTTAGAACAGATCTATGGCTACACCTTC. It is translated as CASSLEQIYGYTF.

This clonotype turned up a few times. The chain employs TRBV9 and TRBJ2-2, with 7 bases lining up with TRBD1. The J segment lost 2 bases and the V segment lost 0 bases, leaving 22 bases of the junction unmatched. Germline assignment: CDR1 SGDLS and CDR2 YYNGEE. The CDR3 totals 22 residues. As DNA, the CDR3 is TGTGCCAGCAGCGTAGCCCCCCGGGCAGGGGGTGCGAGGGCCGAAAACACCGGGGAGCTGTTTTTT. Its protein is CASSVAPRAGGARAENTGELFF.

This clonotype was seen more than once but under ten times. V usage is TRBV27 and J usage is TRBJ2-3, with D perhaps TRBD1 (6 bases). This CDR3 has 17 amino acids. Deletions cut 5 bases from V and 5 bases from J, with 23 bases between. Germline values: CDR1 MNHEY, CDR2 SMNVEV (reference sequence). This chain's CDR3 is CASSAKGVSSPRDTQYF. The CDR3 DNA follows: TGTGCCAGCAGTGCCAAGGGGGTTTCTAGCCCCAGAGATACGCAGTATTTT.

The CDR3 DNA sequence: TGTGCCAGCAGCCCCCCCGGGACTAGCCAAGAGACCCAGTACTTC. This translates into CASSPPGTSQETQYF. The genes are TRBV13 and TRBJ2-5, with TRBD2 matching 8 bases. Per the germline V gene, CDR1 is PRHDT and CDR2 is FYEKMQ (reference sequence). This CDR3 contains 15 residues. V dropped 5 bases and J dropped 1; count of bases not matched to a gene: 6.

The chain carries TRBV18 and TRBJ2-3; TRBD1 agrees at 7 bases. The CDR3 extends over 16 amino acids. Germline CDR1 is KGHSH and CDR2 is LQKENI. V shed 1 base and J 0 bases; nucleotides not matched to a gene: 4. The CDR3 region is CASSPLRDSSTDTQYF. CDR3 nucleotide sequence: TGTGCCAGCTCACCACTACGGGACAGCAGCACAGATACGCAGTATTTT.